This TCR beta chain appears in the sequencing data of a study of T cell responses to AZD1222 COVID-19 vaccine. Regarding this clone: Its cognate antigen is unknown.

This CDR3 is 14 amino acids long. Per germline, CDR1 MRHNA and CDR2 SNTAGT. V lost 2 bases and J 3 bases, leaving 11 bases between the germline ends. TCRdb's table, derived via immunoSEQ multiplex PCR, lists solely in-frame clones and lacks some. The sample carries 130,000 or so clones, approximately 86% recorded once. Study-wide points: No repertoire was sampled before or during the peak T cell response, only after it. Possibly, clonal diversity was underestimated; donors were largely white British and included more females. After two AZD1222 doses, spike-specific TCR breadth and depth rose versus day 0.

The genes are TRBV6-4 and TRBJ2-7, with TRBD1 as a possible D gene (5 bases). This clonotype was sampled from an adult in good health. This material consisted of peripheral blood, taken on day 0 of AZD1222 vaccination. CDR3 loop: CASSDPHRGYEQYF. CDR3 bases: TGTGCCAGCAGTGACCCTCATAGGGGCTACGAGCAGTACTTC.